The clone carrying this T cell receptor beta chain showed up many times. Its antigen remains unknown. As part of library construction, unique molecular identifiers were attached to individual cDNA molecules. Each CDR3 protein is one row after TCRdb ran MiXCR on the 5' RACE reads. The sample gives 90,000 to 130,000 distinct CDR3 sequences, about an eighth of which show up once; around 3% is in the top ten. With V trimmed by 2 bases and J by 8 bases, 4 bases remained unmatched. There are 14 residues in the CDR3. Germline V gene sequence: CDR1 SGHRS, CDR2 YFSETQ. This specimen belongs to a study of early T cells in non-severe SARS-CoV-2 infection. For the study at large: Chains were unpaired, as sequencing was done on bulk RNA from unsorted whole blood. Overall study findings and caveats: VDJdb matching favored anti-spike CD8 responses, missing private and CD4 specificities.

The clonotype comes from an adult who was a healthcare worker with PCR-confirmed SARS-CoV-2 infection or an uninfected control (not recorded which). The sequenced material came from whole blood. The chain carries TRBV5-1 and TRBJ2-1; 10 bases line up with TRBD2. The CDR3 loop reads CASSFSSGSYEQFF. In DNA form, the CDR3 reads TGCGCCAGCAGCTTTTCTAGCGGGAGCTATGAGCAGTTCTTC.